The rows below give T cell receptor beta chains drawn from one sample of a study of T cells in Graves' hyperthyroidism and ophthalmopathy. TCRdb analysed the multiplex PCR reads with MiXCR anew, one entry per CDR3 protein. The sample has around 340,000 distinct CDR3 sequences; about a sixth are singletons. The sample was blood. These receptors all come from a woman in her twenties or thirties with Graves' hyperthyroidism that later progressed to Graves' ophthalmopathy. Each CDR3 is given with its conserved first and last residue. D genes are given only for firm matches. Not every row has a clone size; where given, it reads once, few, many or a size class.

CDR3nt	CDR3aa	abundance	d_gene	j_gene	v_gene
TGCGCCAACAGCGGGGAGGGACTAGTCAGGAATGAGCAGTTCTTC	CANSGEGLVRNEQFF	.	TRBD2	TRBJ2-1	TRBV5-1
TGTGCCAGCAGCTACCGGGGACACCTCCTCTATGGCTACACCTTC	CASSYRGHLLYGYTF	many	.	TRBJ1-2	TRBV7-2
TGTGCCAGCAGTTTATTTCCTAGCGGGAGCTCTTCCTACGAGCAGTACTTC	CASSLFPSGSSSYEQYF	many	TRBD2	TRBJ2-7	TRBV28
TGTGCCAGTAGTAAGGCTGGGGCCTACAATGAGCAGTTCTTC	CASSKAGAYNEQFF	few	.	TRBJ2-1	TRBV19
TGTGCCAGCAGTTCGGGCCCCTTCTACGAGCAGTACTTC	CASSSGPFYEQYF	many	.	TRBJ2-7	TRBV28
TGTGCCAGCAGCTTAGGGGGGGCCGTCTACAATGAGCAGTTCTTC	CASSLGGAVYNEQFF	many	.	TRBJ2-1	TRBV7-9
TGTGCCAGCAGTCTCCGACAGGGCCACTACACCTTC	CASSLRQGHYTF	.	TRBD1	TRBJ1-2	TRBV6-2/TRBV6-3
TGTGCCAGCAGCTTTTATTCCCAGGACAACACAGATACGCAGTATTTT	CASSFYSQDNTDTQYF	.	.	TRBJ2-3	TRBV5-6
TGTGCCAGCAGAATGACACTAGGACGTCACGACAATGAGCAGTTCTTC	CASRMTLGRHDNEQFF	many	.	TRBJ2-1	TRBV2
TGTGCCAGCAGTACTCTAGCGGGGGAACAAGAGACCCAGTACTTC	CASSTLAGEQETQYF	.	TRBD2	TRBJ2-5	TRBV27
TGTGCCAGCGCTCCGATGGCAACGCTTGGCGGAGAGACCCAGTACTTC	CASAPMATLGGETQYF	few	.	TRBJ2-5	TRBV6-1
TGTGCCAGCAGCCAAGAGGTGACAGGGTCGACCGAGCAGTACTTC	CASSQEVTGSTEQYF	.	TRBD1	TRBJ2-7	TRBV3-1
TGTGCCAGCAGTTTGCGCAGGACTCAGAACACTGAAGCTTTCTTT	CASSLRRTQNTEAFF	many	.	TRBJ1-1	TRBV12-3/TRBV12-4
TGTGCCATAGAAGGGACTAGCGGGGGGCCTAGCACAGATACGCAGTATTTT	CAIEGTSGGPSTDTQYF	few	TRBD2	TRBJ2-3	TRBV28
TGTGCCAGCAGTCCCTCAAGGGACAGCCTAGGGAGTACGCAGTATTTT	CASSPSRDSLGSTQYF	few	TRBD1	TRBJ2-3	TRBV6-1
TGTGCCAGCAGTTACAGAGATCCCGGGTTGCCCTACGAGCAGTACTTC	CASSYRDPGLPYEQYF	many	.	TRBJ2-7	TRBV6-6
TGTGCCAGCAGAACATTGGGGGAAGAGACCCAGTACTTC	CASRTLGEETQYF	.	.	TRBJ2-5	TRBV12-3/TRBV12-4
TGTGCCAGCAGCAACACCGGGACTCCTCTCGGAGGCTACACCTTC	CASSNTGTPLGGYTF	.	.	TRBJ1-2	TRBV7-9
TGTGCCAGCAGCTTATTGGGGGCGGAGGGATCCTCTGGGGCCAACGTCCTGACTTTC	CASSLLGAEGSSGANVLTF	.	.	TRBJ2-6	TRBV7-9
TGTGCCAGCAGCGAAACCCGTGGGGGTTTGTTGTACGAGCAGTACTTC	CASSETRGGLLYEQYF	many	.	TRBJ2-7	TRBV7-9
TGTGCCACCAGCGGGGGACAGGGGGCGCTTACAGATACGCAGTATTTT	CATSGGQGALTDTQYF	many	TRBD1	TRBJ2-3	TRBV15
TGTGCCAGCGGAACCGCTCCCCCCCCCCGTGAGCAGTTCTTC	CASGTAPPPREQFF	.	.	TRBJ2-1	TRBV5-5
TGCGCCGGCAGCACGGGACGGCCAGCTAACTATGGCTACACCTTC	CAGSTGRPANYGYTF	few	.	TRBJ1-2	TRBV5-1
TGTGCCAGCAGCGATAACTCAGGGGGGAACTACGAGCAGTACTTC	CASSDNSGGNYEQYF	many	.	TRBJ2-7	TRBV2
TGTGCCAGCAGTCCCGGGACAGGGATCACTGAAGCTTTCTTT	CASSPGTGITEAFF	.	TRBD1	TRBJ1-1	TRBV6-4
TGTGCCAGCAGTTTTGGGGGGGATACCTACGAGCAGTACTTC	CASSFGGDTYEQYF	many	TRBD2	TRBJ2-7	TRBV27
TGTGCCTGGAGTAGACGGAGTGGCTACACCTTC	CAWSRRSGYTF	many	.	TRBJ1-2	TRBV30
TGTGCCAGCAGCTTGGCTTCCGGGACAGGGGCTTCTTGGACGCAGTATTTT	CASSLASGTGASWTQYF	.	TRBD1	TRBJ2-3	TRBV5-6
TGTGCCGTGGCGGAGGGCGGGGCCCGGGGTACGCAGTATTTT	CAVAEGGARGTQYF	many	.	TRBJ2-3	TRBV10-3
TGCAGTGCTAGAGATCTCGGCGTCTCCTACGAGCAGTACTTC	CSARDLGVSYEQYF	many	.	TRBJ2-7	TRBV20-1
TGTGCCAGCAGTCCCCGGGTTCGGAACAATGAGCAGTTCTTC	CASSPRVRNNEQFF	few	.	TRBJ2-1	TRBV28
TGTGCCAGCACCACCCCGGGCCCTAACTATGGCTACACCTTC	CASTTPGPNYGYTF	many	.	TRBJ1-2	TRBV28
TGTGCCAGCAGTCGTCGGGGGGAGAGGGAGCTGTTTTTT	CASSRRGERELFF	.	TRBD2	TRBJ2-2	TRBV12-3/TRBV12-4
TGTGCCAGCAGCTTTTTAATGACAGGGGGACCGTCTGGGGCCAACGTCCTGACTTTC	CASSFLMTGGPSGANVLTF	few	TRBD1	TRBJ2-6	TRBV5-5
TGTGCCATCAGTGAGCTTGCGGCTACGCACCTAGACAATGAGCAGTTCTTC	CAISELAATHLDNEQFF	many	.	TRBJ2-1	TRBV10-3
TGTGCCAGCAGAGGGGGCAGATACAATGAGCAGTTCTTC	CASRGGRYNEQFF	many	TRBD1	TRBJ2-1	TRBV11-2
TGTGCCATCAGTGATTTTCTCTCCGGCGCCAACTACGAGCAGTACTTC	CAISDFLSGANYEQYF	many	.	TRBJ2-7	TRBV10-3
TGTGCCAGCAGTCAGAGTGTCAAGCCCCAGCATTTT	CASSQSVKPQHF	many	.	TRBJ1-5	TRBV28
TGTGCCAGCAGTTCTAATTATGAAAAACTGTTTTTT	CASSSNYEKLFF	many	.	TRBJ1-4	TRBV11-2
TGTGCCACCAAGCCCCGGGAGGCGGGAGCGGTGACAGATACGCAGTATTTT	CATKPREAGAVTDTQYF	medium-sized	TRBD2	TRBJ2-3	TRBV2
TGTGCCAGCAGTGACCAGGGCGTGAACACTGAAGCTTTCTTT	CASSDQGVNTEAFF	many	.	TRBJ1-1	TRBV2
TGTGCCAGCAGAGACAGTTACTCCTACGAGCAGTACTTC	CASRDSYSYEQYF	many	.	TRBJ2-7	TRBV2
TGTGCCAGCAGTTACACCGTAGCGGGGGTCTACAATGAGCAGTTCTTC	CASSYTVAGVYNEQFF	once	TRBD2	TRBJ2-1	TRBV6-2/TRBV6-3
TGTGCCCGCAGTTATCTCGGCAATACTGAAGATACGCAGTATTTT	CARSYLGNTEDTQYF	.	.	TRBJ2-3	TRBV6-5
TGTGCCAGCAGTCACCAGGGGGCTGGAGGCTACACCTTC	CASSHQGAGGYTF	.	TRBD1	TRBJ1-2	TRBV6-5
TGTGCCACCAGTGATTTCAGCACCGTCAACAATGAGCAGTTCTTC	CATSDFSTVNNEQFF	few	.	TRBJ2-1	TRBV24-1
TGTGCCAGCAGGAAAGGACTACTGAACACTGAAGCTTTCTTT	CASRKGLLNTEAFF	many	.	TRBJ1-1	TRBV12-3/TRBV12-4
TGTGCCAGCAGCTTTGGGCGGGGCCTTGCCTACGAGCAGTACTTC	CASSFGRGLAYEQYF	few	.	TRBJ2-7	TRBV7-2